Sequencing of this T cell receptor (beta chain) was carried out in a study of cytomegalovirus exposure and HLA in healthy donors (dated by TCRdb to about 2017). Background on the whole study: According to an earlier analysis of 550 to 700 of the donors, 150 million to 200 million T cells yielded roughly 100 million unique TCR beta sequences and more than 250 Gb of sequence data. Of the 300 to 450 genotyped donors, less than 90% were placed in the genetic ancestry cluster associated with self-reported Caucasian donors. All discovery cohort repertoires had been generated using a single sequencing platform. To predict cytomegalovirus infection status, the study combined high-throughput TCR immunosequencing, statistical association of individual TCRs with disease status, and machine learning. In a later genetic analysis, genome-wide SNP genotypes for about three fifths of the roughly 670 donors were used, and that subset was treated as a discovery cohort. The study was designed to test whether signatures of past pathogen exposure could be identified by cataloging public T cell receptors. An early release that covered fewer than 800 HLA-typed donors contained 250 to 350 gigabases of sequencing data and 70 million to 100 million unique TCR sequences. Using immunosequencing, the study profiled T cell repertoires from roughly 650 subjects and related those repertoires to cytomegalovirus serostatus. Because of strong linkage in the cohort, four to six DR-DQ haplotypes were treated as single units for association and clustering. An earlier analysis of 587 of the donors used high-throughput TCR beta sequencing to judge whether each TCR beta V gene segment behaved as functional or pseudogenic. The number of donors typed differed by locus, with roughly 629-640 for A, B, C, DRB1 and DQB1, more than 500 for DQA1, 600 to 610 for DPA1, and around 460 for DPB1. Rather than using new phenotypic data, the later analysis identified candidate immune exposures from TCR beta sequences and from how often those sequences occurred across donors. In addition to the first cohort of several hundred subjects, a separate validation cohort of approximately 110 different subjects was used. Across roughly 420 genotyped donors of the cohort, an average of about 240,000 unique TCR beta nucleotide sequences per donor were sequenced, and approximately 17% of those sequences were non-productive. Donor age, sex, ethnicity and CMV serostatus were compiled alongside the repertoire data. HLA typing covered class I and class II loci at four-digit resolution. To study patterns of TCR occurrence, a later analysis re-analyzed previously published TCR beta repertoires from under 750 donors and added high-resolution HLA genotyping. The study at large found these results: Specific HLA alleles were associated with 16,951 TCR beta sequences at a false discovery rate of 0.05 in a later analysis. A further reported finding was that TCR beta sequences accurately predicted the HLA-A and HLA-B alleles for most subjects in the first cohort. Compared with the 666-donor mean, donors in an Asian-associated ancestry cluster had fewer N-insertions in productive TCRs, according to a later genetic analysis. Some IMGT-functional V segments, including TRBV6-2 and TRBV6-3, could not be distinguished by the 87-base-pair reads and were therefore excluded. A cluster of highly shared sequence variants was judged likely to represent a technical artifact of the sequencing pipeline. Only TCR beta chains were sequenced in this cohort, and the absence of alpha or paired-chain data limited detectable features. Presence/absence analyses assumed roughly uniform sequencing depth across donors, an assumption that may not hold. In an earlier analysis of 587 of the donors, most TCR beta V segments appeared in productive rearrangements about 87% or about 30% of the time, broadly matching IMGT annotations. Several of the top co-occurrence clusters appeared to be linked to parvovirus B19, influenza, CMV and Epstein-Barr virus, according to a later analysis. Because counts were too low, some 17 rarely observed V segments, including chromosome 9 orphons, were excluded from the earlier analysis of 587 of the donors. A few of the identified cytomegalovirus-associated TCR beta chains were confirmed in vitro to be specific for cytomegalovirus antigens. According to a later analysis, TCR association rates differed among HLA loci, with DRB1 alleles showing the most associated TCRs and HLA-C alleles showing the fewest. Because HLA typing was missing for some donors at each locus, association tests included only the typed subset. Cytomegalovirus status was reported to be diagnosed by the classifier with high specificity and sensitivity in both the original and validation cohorts. According to a later analysis, most CMV-associated TCR beta chains appeared to be HLA-restricted, and the HLA associations seemed to be driven largely by CMV exposure. Most TCR sequences were seen in very few donors, while some public TCRs were found in many individuals. Linkage disequilibrium might explain the correlated functional status among segregating V segments, but an unknown experimental factor could not be excluded. The study listed approximately 160 TCR beta chains as associated with cytomegalovirus. The only immune exposure information available for the cohort was CMV serostatus. According to the authors, the approach could potentially be generalized to other disease states and immunological phenotypes. When HLA alleles, especially DR and DQ, strongly co-occurred, TCR associations were difficult to assign to individual alleles. A later analysis found that HLA-associated TCR beta chains were more clonally expanded and had lower generation probabilities than equally common non-associated chains. In a later genetic analysis, a missense DCLRE1C variant was associated with V-gene and J-gene trimming of TCR beta chains, and the association was replicated in an independent cohort.

Library preparation was by the immunoSEQ multiplex PCR assay. The multiplex PCR relied on a mix of 60 forward primers for TCR Vbeta segments and 13 reverse primers for TCR Jbeta segments. The CDR3 region of rearranged TCR beta genes was amplified from genomic DNA with a multiplex PCR assay. Amplified TCR beta libraries were sequenced as 87-base-pair reads on the Illumina HiSeq System. Processing in the source paper ran as follows. Across the 670 or so repertoires, a later analysis counted some 81 million unique TCR beta chains, around 11 million of which were shared by at least two donors. Raw reads were error-corrected and collapsed into unique sequences by a nearest-neighbor algorithm in which closely related sequences were merged to remove PCR and sequencing errors. V, D and J gene segments were assigned by aligning CDR3 sequences to IMGT reference sequences. For a sequence to be retained, at least a six-nucleotide match to both a V gene segment and a J gene segment was required. A rearrangement counted as productive if the CDR3 had no stop codons and remained in frame with V and J, and every other rearrangement counted as non-productive. Following IMGT convention, CDR3 was defined as the stretch from the second conserved V-encoded cysteine to the conserved J-encoded phenylalanine. The earlier analysis of about 590 of the donors excluded sequences that lacked an unambiguous match to a single V gene segment. In an earlier analysis of 450 to 700 of the donors, V segments were called functional above 56.7% productive rearrangements and were called segregating when the between-donor standard deviation exceeded 5%. A statistical classification framework was built to diagnose cytomegalovirus status from the catalog of TCR beta chain sequences. A later analysis assigned V and J genes by comparing TCR nucleotide sequences with IMGT/GENE-DB human TR gene sequences. The TCRdist pipeline was used in a later analysis to assign CDR3 sequences and most-parsimonious VDJ recombination scenarios. In a later analysis, each TCR beta chain was defined by its CDR3 amino acid sequence together with its V-gene family, and reads without a unique V-gene family were excluded. In a later analysis, nearly 600 highly shared, low-generation-probability nucleotide sequences were removed to address suspected cross-contamination and a sequencing artifact. For each public chain, a later analysis derived a clonal expansion index from normalized ranks of inferred template counts within each repertoire. In a later analysis, generation probabilities were computed using a VDJ recombination model fitted to out-of-frame rearrangements, and the results were checked against IGoR. In a later analysis, hypergeometric tests were used to score TCR-TCR, TCR-HLA and TCR-CMV co-occurrence, with a repertoire-size bias correction applied to TCR pairs. A later analysis estimated false discovery rates by permuting HLA or CMV assignments 20 times. In a later analysis, co-occurring TCRs were grouped using DBSCAN, with TCRdist sequence similarity added in when clustering inside HLA-allele-positive subsets. Co-occurrence clustering excluded repertoires with fewer than 30,000 or more than 120,000 public chains, plus five with anomalous nucleotide sharing. TCRdb's version of the immuneACCESS table is confined to in-frame rearrangements and falls short of the full clone set. An unresolved V gene accounts for under half of the shortfall where checked; the remainder is of unknown origin. The V and J calls and clone size are taken from that table; D and trimming were inferred from the DNA. A total of under 150,000 clones appear in this sample, under 90% of them only once. 4% to 4.5% of the sample is taken by the ten largest.

The germline V gene encodes CDR1 MNHNY and CDR2 SVGAGI (reference sequence). V drops 6 bases and J drops 9 bases, leaving 15 bases in between. The CDR3 contains 14 residues, cysteine and phenylalanine counted. The read is trimmed to its CDR3 DNA, 42 bases read in frame from base 1. The cohort consisted of 600 to 700 healthy bone marrow donors. At the time of sampling, all cohort members were nominally healthy, though unrecorded immune exposures were likely present. The donor tested CMV seronegative, placing the donor among the 350 or so seronegative members of the cohort. A peripheral blood sample was provided by each donor, and peripheral blood mononuclear cells were used for TCR beta sequencing. Genomic DNA extraction from the blood cell samples was performed with the Qiagen DNeasy Blood Extraction Kit. Concerning this clone: Its antigen remains undetermined. Base qualities are missing; no much larger clone stands one base away.

The V and J segments used are TRBV6-6 and TRBJ1-6, with TRBD1 tentatively as D gene (6 bases match). The clonotype comes from a woman in her thirties or forties in good health and CMV-seronegative. Sequenced material: PBMCs. The CDR3: CASRHRELSSPLHF. The DNA reads as follows: TGTGCCAGCAGACACAGGGAACTGTCTTCACCCCTCCACTTT.